These T cell receptor beta chains were read from a single sample in a study of blood T cell repertoires in COVID-19. The assay was immunoSEQ multiplex PCR, and TCRdb's table has in-frame clones only and misses some. Of about 15,000 clones in the sample, 80% to 95% were seen once. Input material: peripheral blood. These receptors all stem from a human donor with active COVID-19. The donor label of this sample is uncertain. Each CDR3 is given with its conserved first and last residue. The D gene is left open where the match is weak. The size of a clone is reported for some rows only, either as once, few or many, or as a class for expanded clones.

J	V	size	D	CDR3	DNA
TRBJ2-1	TRBV4-3	NA	TRBD2	CASSLGLAGANEQFF	TGCGCCAGCAGCCTGGGACTAGCGGGGGCCAATGAGCAGTTCTTC
TRBJ1-1	TRBV6-5	NA	NA	CASSYSGGAYTEAFF	TGTGCCAGCAGTTACTCAGGGGGGGCATATACTGAAGCTTTCTTT
TRBJ2-7	TRBV9	NA	TRBD1	CASSLTGQGVYEQYF	TGTGCCAGCAGCCTTACGGGACAGGGGGTCTACGAGCAGTACTTC
TRBJ2-1	TRBV27	NA	TRBD2	CASSLPTSGLRGNEQFF	TGTGCCAGCAGTTTACCGACTAGCGGGTTAAGAGGCAATGAGCAGTTCTTC
TRBJ2-1	TRBV7-9	once	TRBD2	CASSLITSGVSYNEQFF	TGTGCCAGCAGCTTAATAACTAGCGGGGTCTCCTACAATGAGCAGTTCTTC
TRBJ2-3	TRBV6-2/TRBV6-3	NA	TRBD2	CASNPPTSGIASLSTDTQYF	TGTGCCAGCAACCCCCCGACTAGCGGGATAGCAAGCCTAAGCACAGATACGCAGTATTTT
TRBJ2-3	TRBV5-8	NA	NA	CASTRKAGEFTDTQYF	TGTGCCAGCACCCGAAAAGCAGGGGAGTTCACAGATACGCAGTATTTT
TRBJ2-7	TRBV20-1	NA	NA	CSARDGYEQYF	TGCAGTGCTAGAGACGGCTACGAGCAGTACTTC
TRBJ2-3	TRBV9	NA	TRBD2	CASSLYRTSGGSTDTQYF	TGTGCCAGCAGCCTTTACAGGACTAGCGGGGGGTCCACAGATACGCAGTATTTT
TRBJ1-6	TRBV7-2	NA	NA	CASSLSLRTLPHNSPLHF	TGTGCCAGCAGCTTAAGCCTACGGACACTCCCGCATAATTCACCCCTCCACTTT
TRBJ2-7	TRBV6-5	NA	TRBD2	CASSLAGVGTYEQYF	TGTGCCAGCAGTCTAGCGGGAGTTGGCACCTACGAGCAGTACTTC
TRBJ2-7	TRBV5-1	NA	TRBD2	CASSSPSGSGRGTEQYF	TGCGCCAGCAGCTCCCCGTCAGGAAGCGGGAGGGGGACCGAGCAGTACTTC
TRBJ2-2	TRBV30	NA	TRBD1	CAWTRTGAPGELFF	TGTGCCTGGACCCGCACAGGGGCCCCCGGGGAGCTGTTTTTT
TRBJ2-1	TRBV15	NA	NA	CATSRPRGSTYNEQFF	TGTGCCACCAGCAGACCCCGGGGAAGCACCTACAATGAGCAGTTCTTC
TRBJ2-7	TRBV12-3/TRBV12-4	NA	NA	CASSFYYEQYF	TGTGCCAGCAGTTTTTACTACGAGCAGTACTTC
TRBJ2-2	TRBV10-3	NA	NA	CAISGSTTGELFF	TGTGCCATCAGTGGATCAACTACCGGGGAGCTGTTTTTT
TRBJ2-3	TRBV3-1/TRBV3-2	NA	TRBD1	CASSQVGTGGATDTQYF	TGTGCCAGCAGCCAGGTTGGGACAGGGGGAGCAACAGATACGCAGTATTTT
TRBJ2-3	TRBV5-4	NA	TRBD1	CASSTGQVQDTQYF	TGTGCCAGCAGCACGGGACAGGTCCAAGATACGCAGTATTTT
TRBJ1-2	TRBV18	NA	NA	CASSPGGNNYGYTF	TGTGCCAGCTCACCAGGCGGAAACAACTATGGCTACACCTTC
TRBJ2-5	TRBV5-5	NA	NA	CASSLRSSRETQYF	TGTGCCAGCAGCTTGAGAAGTTCCCGGGAGACCCAGTACTTC
TRBJ2-1	TRBV5-6	NA	TRBD2	CASSLSMRGGEEQFF	TGTGCCAGCAGCTTGAGTATGCGGGGGGGCGAAGAGCAGTTCTTC
TRBJ2-3	TRBV9	NA	NA	CASSPRGDTQYF	TGTGCCAGCAGCCCCCGGGGGGATACGCAGTATTTT
TRBJ2-7	TRBV2	NA	NA	CASSEGRALNEQYF	TGTGCCAGCAGTGAAGGCAGGGCCTTAAACGAGCAGTACTTC
TRBJ2-1	TRBV11-3	NA	NA	CASSLGLARRGDYNEQFF	TGTGCCAGCAGCTTAGGACTAGCTAGAAGGGGGGACTACAATGAGCAGTTCTTC
TRBJ2-1	TRBV7-2	NA	NA	CASSSRPTSQTQFF	TGTGCCAGCAGCTCACGGCCGACTAGTCAAACGCAGTTCTTC
TRBJ2-1	TRBV10-3	NA	NA	CAISELESVEQFF	TGTGCCATCAGTGAATTGGAAAGCGTCGAGCAGTTCTTC
TRBJ1-1	TRBV6-2/TRBV6-3	NA	NA	CASTPPVEISEAFF	TGTGCCAGCACCCCCCCTGTGGAGATTTCTGAAGCTTTCTTT
TRBJ1-2	TRBV28	NA	NA	CASSKTTGFNYGYTF	TGTGCCAGCAGTAAGACAACAGGGTTTAACTATGGCTACACCTTC
TRBJ2-6	TRBV19	NA	TRBD1	CASSNGAGGSSGANVLTF	TGTGCCAGTAGTAATGGGGCAGGGGGTAGCTCTGGGGCCAACGTCCTGACTTTC
TRBJ2-5	TRBV7-6	NA	NA	CASSLTFKGQETQYF	TGTGCCAGCAGCTTAACATTTAAGGGGCAAGAGACCCAGTACTTC
TRBJ2-1	TRBV28	NA	TRBD2	CASGLLGLAGAGEQFF	TGTGCCAGCGGTTTACTCGGACTAGCGGGAGCTGGTGAGCAGTTCTTC
TRBJ2-1	TRBV6-2/TRBV6-3	NA	TRBD1	CASSNRGRNEQFF	TGTGCCAGCAGTAACAGGGGAAGGAATGAGCAGTTCTTC
TRBJ2-7	TRBV3-1/TRBV3-2	NA	NA	CASSHRERYEQYF	TGTGCCAGCAGCCACCGGGAACGCTACGAGCAGTACTTC
TRBJ2-2	TRBV7-9	NA	NA	CASSLPENTGELFF	TGTGCCAGCAGCTTACCAGAGAACACCGGGGAGCTGTTTTTT
TRBJ2-7	TRBV27	NA	NA	CASSYRERPYEQYF	TGTGCCAGCAGCTACAGGGAAAGGCCCTACGAGCAGTACTTC
TRBJ2-1	TRBV28	NA	TRBD1	CASSRDSYNEQFF	TGTGCCAGCAGTCGGGACAGCTACAATGAGCAGTTCTTC
TRBJ2-1	TRBV18	NA	TRBD2	CASSPGQWRTSGSSYNEQFF	TGTGCCAGCTCACCTGGACAGTGGAGGACTAGCGGGAGTTCATACAATGAGCAGTTCTTC
TRBJ2-7	TRBV30	NA	NA	CAWSRDRYEQYF	TGTGCCTGGAGTCGAGACAGGTACGAGCAGTACTTC
TRBJ1-4	TRBV6-1	NA	TRBD1	CASSEASEGQGYEKLFF	TGTGCCAGCAGTGAAGCGTCTGAGGGACAGGGATATGAAAAACTGTTTTTT
TRBJ2-1	TRBV10-3	NA	NA	CAISESGGGTSSLSYNEQFF	TGTGCCATCAGTGAGTCCGGGGGTGGTACTAGCAGCCTCTCCTACAATGAGCAGTTCTTC
TRBJ2-7	TRBV19	NA	TRBD1	CASRRGPLGEQYF	TGTGCCAGTAGAAGGGGGCCTCTGGGCGAGCAGTACTTC
TRBJ2-3	TRBV4-1	NA	NA	CASSHDLRTVGLFF	TGCGCCAGCAGCCATGACCTTCGGACAGTTGGGCTTTTTTTC
TRBJ2-4	TRBV6-6	few	NA	CASSHGSGGREGDIQYF	TGTGCCAGCAGTCACGGGTCGGGTGGACGAGAGGGGGACATTCAGTACTTC
TRBJ1-1	TRBV19	NA	NA	CASSITVSEAFF	TGTGCCAGTAGTATTACAGTCTCTGAAGCTTTCTTT
TRBJ2-1	TRBV24-1	NA	TRBD1	CATSTNTPTGVSFHLNEQFF	TGTGCCACCAGTACAAACACCCCTACAGGGGTTAGTTTCCATTTGAATGAGCAGTTCTTC
TRBJ1-5	TRBV19	NA	TRBD1	CASSTNRGINQPQHF	TGTGCCAGTAGTACCAACAGGGGGATAAATCAGCCCCAGCATTTT
TRBJ2-6	TRBV30	NA	TRBD1	CAWTAGGSGANVLTF	TGTGCCTGGACAGCAGGGGGTTCAGGGGCCAACGTCCTGACTTTC
TRBJ2-5	TRBV5-1	NA	TRBD2	CASRNSGGREETQYF	TGCGCCAGCAGAAATAGCGGGGGCAGGGAAGAGACCCAGTACTTC
TRBJ2-1	TRBV2	NA	TRBD1	CASRHQGQSYNEQFF	TGTGCCAGCAGGCACCAGGGACAGTCCTACAATGAGCAGTTCTTC
TRBJ2-5	TRBV14	once	NA	CASSPRSSRETQYF	TGTGCCAGCAGCCCCCGTTCTTCCCGGGAGACCCAGTACTTC
TRBJ2-3	TRBV7-9	once	NA	CASTLEGGTDTQYF	TGTGCCAGCACCCTAGAAGGGGGAACAGATACGCAGTATTTT
TRBJ2-5	TRBV11-2	NA	NA	CASSFMTVYQETQYF	TGTGCCAGCAGCTTTATGACAGTGTACCAAGAGACCCAGTACTTC
TRBJ2-7	TRBV18	NA	TRBD1	CASSPAPGQGYEQYF	TGTGCCAGCTCACCAGCCCCGGGACAGGGGTACGAGCAGTACTTC